This TCR beta chain was sequenced in a study of technical replicates of blood from four donors. Clones were read by immunoSEQ multiplex PCR, and TCRdb kept only the in-frame ones, dropping some. Among over 75,000 clones listed, almost 96% were seen once. This clonotype was sampled from a human donor in good health. The source material was T cells isolated from PBMCs.

DNA of the CDR3: TGCGCCAGCAGCCAAGCCAGGCAGGATTCCTACGAGCAGTACTTC. This gives the protein CASSQARQDSYEQYF. The chain is built from TRBV4-1 and TRBJ2-7, with D hard to call. The V end lost 1 base, the J end lost 1 base, and 11 bases lay between the germline ends. Germline values: CDR1 MGHRA, CDR2 YSYEKL. The CDR3 runs to 15 residues.